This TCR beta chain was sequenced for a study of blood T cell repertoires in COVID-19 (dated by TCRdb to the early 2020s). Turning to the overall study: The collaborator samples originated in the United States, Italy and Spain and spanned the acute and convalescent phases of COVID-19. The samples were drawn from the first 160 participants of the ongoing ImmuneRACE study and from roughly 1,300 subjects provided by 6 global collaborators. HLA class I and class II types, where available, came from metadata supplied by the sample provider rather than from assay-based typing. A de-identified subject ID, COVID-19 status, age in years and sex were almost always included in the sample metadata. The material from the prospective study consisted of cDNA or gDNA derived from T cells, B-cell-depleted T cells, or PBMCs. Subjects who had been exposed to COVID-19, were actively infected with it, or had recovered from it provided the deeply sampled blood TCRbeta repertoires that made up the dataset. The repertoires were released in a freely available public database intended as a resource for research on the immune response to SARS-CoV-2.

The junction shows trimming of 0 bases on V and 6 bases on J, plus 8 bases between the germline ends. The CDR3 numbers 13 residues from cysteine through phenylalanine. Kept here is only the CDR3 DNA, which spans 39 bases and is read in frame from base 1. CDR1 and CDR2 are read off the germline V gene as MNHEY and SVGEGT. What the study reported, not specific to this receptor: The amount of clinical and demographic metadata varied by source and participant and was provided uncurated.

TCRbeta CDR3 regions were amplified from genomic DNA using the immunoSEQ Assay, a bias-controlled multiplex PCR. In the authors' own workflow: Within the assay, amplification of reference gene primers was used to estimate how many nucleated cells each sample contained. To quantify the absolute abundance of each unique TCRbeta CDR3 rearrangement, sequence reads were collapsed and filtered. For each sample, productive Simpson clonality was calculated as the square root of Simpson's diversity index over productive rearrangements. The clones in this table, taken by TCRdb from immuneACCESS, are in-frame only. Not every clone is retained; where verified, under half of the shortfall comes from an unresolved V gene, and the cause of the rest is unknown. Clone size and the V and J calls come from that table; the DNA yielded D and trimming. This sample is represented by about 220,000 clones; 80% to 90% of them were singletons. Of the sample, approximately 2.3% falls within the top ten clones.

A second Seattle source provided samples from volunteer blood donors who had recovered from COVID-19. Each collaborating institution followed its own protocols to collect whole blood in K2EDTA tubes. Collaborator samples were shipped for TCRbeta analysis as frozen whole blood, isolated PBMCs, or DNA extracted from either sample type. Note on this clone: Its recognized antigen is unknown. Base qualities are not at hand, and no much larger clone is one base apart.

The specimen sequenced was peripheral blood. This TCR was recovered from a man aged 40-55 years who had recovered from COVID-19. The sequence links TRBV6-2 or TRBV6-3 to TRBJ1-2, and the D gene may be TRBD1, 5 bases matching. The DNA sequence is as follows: TGTGCCAGCAGTTACTCCCGACAGAATGGCTACACCTTC. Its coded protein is CASSYSRQNGYTF.